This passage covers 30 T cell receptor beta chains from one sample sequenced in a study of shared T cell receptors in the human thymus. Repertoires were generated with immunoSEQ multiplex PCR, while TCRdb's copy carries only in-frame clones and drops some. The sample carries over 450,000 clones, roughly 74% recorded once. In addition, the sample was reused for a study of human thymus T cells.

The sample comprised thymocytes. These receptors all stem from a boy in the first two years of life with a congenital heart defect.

CDR3 sequence (DNA): TGTGCCAGCAGCTCTCCAAAGCACAGGGGAGGCTACGAGCAGTACTTC. The encoded protein is CASSSPKHRGGYEQYF. This sequence joins TRBV4-2 and TRBJ2-7; the D gene is possibly TRBD1 (7 bases). Germline V gene lookup returns CDR1 LGHNA and CDR2 YNFKEQ. V gave up 5 bases and J gave up 3 bases, with 20 bases separating them. CDR3 length: 16 residues.

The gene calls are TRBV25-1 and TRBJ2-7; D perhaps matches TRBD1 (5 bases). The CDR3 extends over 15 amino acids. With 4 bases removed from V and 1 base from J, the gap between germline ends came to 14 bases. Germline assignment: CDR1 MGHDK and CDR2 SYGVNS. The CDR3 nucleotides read TGTGCCAGCAGTGTTGGGGAAGGGGCTTCCTACGAGCAGTACTTC. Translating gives CASSVGEGASYEQYF.

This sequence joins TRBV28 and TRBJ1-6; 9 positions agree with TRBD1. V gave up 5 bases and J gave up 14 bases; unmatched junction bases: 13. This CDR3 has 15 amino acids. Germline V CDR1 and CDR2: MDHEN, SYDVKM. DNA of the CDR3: TGTGCCAGCAGTCCCTCAGGGACAGGGTATCATGCCCTCCACTTT. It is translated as CASSPSGTGYHALHF.

The CDR3 coding sequence is TGCAGCTCGGACTCCCGGACCCAGTACTTC. Amino acid sequence: CSSDSRTQYF. The V gene is TRBV20-1, the J gene TRBJ2-5; D is possibly TRBD2 (5 bases). This CDR3 has 10 residues. Germline V gene lookup returns CDR1 DFQATT and CDR2 SNEGSKA (reference sequence).

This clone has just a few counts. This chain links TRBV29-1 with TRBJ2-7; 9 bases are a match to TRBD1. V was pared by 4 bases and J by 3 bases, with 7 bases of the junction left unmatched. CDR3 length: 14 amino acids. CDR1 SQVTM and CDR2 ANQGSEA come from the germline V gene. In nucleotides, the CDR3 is TGCAGCGTTGCCGGGACAGGGAGTATCTACGAGCAGTACTTC. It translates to CSVAGTGSIYEQYF.

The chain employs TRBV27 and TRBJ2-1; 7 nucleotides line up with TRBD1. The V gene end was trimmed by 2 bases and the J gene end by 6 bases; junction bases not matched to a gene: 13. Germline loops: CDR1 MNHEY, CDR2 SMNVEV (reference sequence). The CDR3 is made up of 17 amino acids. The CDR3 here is CASSLRWDRVTFNEQFF. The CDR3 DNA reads TGTGCCAGCAGTTTACGTTGGGACAGAGTTACCTTCAATGAGCAGTTCTTC.

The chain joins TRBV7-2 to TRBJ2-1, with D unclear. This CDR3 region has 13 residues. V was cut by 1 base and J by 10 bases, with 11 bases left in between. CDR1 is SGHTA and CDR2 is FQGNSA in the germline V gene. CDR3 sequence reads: CASSLVPPREQFF. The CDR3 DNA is TGTGCCAGCAGCTTAGTACCGCCTAGGGAGCAGTTCTTC.

This chain's CDR3 is CASSFLPYEQYF. The CDR3 DNA follows: TGTGCCAGCAGCTTCCTACCCTACGAGCAGTACTTC. The chain has TRBV11-2 and TRBJ2-7; D gene ambiguous. The CDR3 covers 12 residues. V lost 3 bases to trimming and J lost 2 bases, with 5 bases between them. Germline V CDR1 and CDR2: SGHAT, FQNNGV.

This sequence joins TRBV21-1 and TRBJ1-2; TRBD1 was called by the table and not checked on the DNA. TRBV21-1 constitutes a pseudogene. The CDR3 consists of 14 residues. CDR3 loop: CASSAKQENYGYTF. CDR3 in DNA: TGTGCCAGCAGCGCGAAACAGGAAAACTATGGCTACACCTTC.

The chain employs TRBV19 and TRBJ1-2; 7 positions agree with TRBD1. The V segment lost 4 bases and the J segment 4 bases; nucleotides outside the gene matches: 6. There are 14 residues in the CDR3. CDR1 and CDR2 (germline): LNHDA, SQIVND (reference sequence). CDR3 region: CASSNRGDVYGYTF. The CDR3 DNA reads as TGTGCCAGTAGTAACAGGGGAGATGTCTATGGCTACACCTTC.

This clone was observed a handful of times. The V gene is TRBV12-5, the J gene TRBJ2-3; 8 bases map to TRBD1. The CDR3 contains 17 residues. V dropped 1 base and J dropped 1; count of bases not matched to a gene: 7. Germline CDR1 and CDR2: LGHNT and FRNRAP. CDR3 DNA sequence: TGTGCTAGTGGTTTGGACGGACAGGGAGAGGGCACAGATACGCAGTATTTT. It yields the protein CASGLDGQGEGTDTQYF.

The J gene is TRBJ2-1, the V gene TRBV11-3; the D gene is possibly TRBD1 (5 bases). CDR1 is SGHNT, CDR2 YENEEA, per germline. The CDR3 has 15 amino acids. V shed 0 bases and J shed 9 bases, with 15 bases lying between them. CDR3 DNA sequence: TGTGCCAGCAGCTTAGATAGCACTATGGGGCCTGAGCAGTTCTTC. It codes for CASSLDSTMGPEQFF.

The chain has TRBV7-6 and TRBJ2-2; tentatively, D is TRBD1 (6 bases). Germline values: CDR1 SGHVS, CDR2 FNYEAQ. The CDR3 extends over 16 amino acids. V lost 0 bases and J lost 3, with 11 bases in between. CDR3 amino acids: CASSLAGYRDTGELFF. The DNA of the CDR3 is TGTGCCAGCAGCTTAGCTGGCTACAGGGACACCGGGGAGCTGTTTTTT.

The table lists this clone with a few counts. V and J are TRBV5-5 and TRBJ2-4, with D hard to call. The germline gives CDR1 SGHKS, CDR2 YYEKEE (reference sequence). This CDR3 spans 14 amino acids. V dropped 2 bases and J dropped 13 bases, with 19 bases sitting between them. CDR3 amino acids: CASSLDLRSEPQYF. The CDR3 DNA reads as TGTGCCAGCAGCTTAGATCTCAGAAGTGAACCACAGTACTTC.

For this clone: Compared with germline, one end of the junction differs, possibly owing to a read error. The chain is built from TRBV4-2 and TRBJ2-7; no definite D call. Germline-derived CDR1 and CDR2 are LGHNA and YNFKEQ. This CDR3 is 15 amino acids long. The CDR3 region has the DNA TGTGCCAGCAGCGAAGACCAAGCCGGCGGCTACGAGCAGTACTTC. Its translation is CASSEDQAGGYEQYF.

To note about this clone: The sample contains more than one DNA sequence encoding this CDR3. CDR3 sequence (DNA): TGCGCCAGCAGCTTGGTAGCAGGGGGCACCGGGGAGCTGTTTTTT. Protein sequence: CASSLVAGGTGELFF. The V call is TRBV5-1, the J call TRBJ2-2; the match to TRBD1 covers 7 bases. The V segment lost 0 bases and the J segment 4 bases; nucleotides outside the gene matches: 3. Germline V lookup: CDR1 SGHRS, CDR2 YFSETQ. The CDR3 has 15 amino acids. Using reference TRBV5-1 and TRBJ2-2 for the parts outside the CDR3, the full variable domain is KAGVTQTPRYLIKTRGQQVTLSCSPISGHRSVSWYQQTPGQGLQFLFEYFSETQRNKGNFPGRFSGRQFSNSRSEMNVSTLELGDSALYLCASSLVAGGTGELFFGEGSRLTVL.

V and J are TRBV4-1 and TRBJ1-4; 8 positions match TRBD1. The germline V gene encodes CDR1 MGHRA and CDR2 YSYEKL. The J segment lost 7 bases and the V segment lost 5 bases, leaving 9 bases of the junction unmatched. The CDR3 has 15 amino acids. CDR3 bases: TGCGCCAGCAGCTCGCGAGGGACAGGCTCTGAAAAACTGTTTTTT. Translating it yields CASSSRGTGSEKLFF.

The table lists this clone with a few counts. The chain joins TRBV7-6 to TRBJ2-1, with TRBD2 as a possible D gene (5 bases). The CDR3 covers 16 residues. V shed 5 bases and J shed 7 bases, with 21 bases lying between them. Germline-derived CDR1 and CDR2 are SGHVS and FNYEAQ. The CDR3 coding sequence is TGTGCCAGCAGCCCAAAATTTGAGGGCCGAGGGAATGAGCAGTTCTTC. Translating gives CASSPKFEGRGNEQFF.

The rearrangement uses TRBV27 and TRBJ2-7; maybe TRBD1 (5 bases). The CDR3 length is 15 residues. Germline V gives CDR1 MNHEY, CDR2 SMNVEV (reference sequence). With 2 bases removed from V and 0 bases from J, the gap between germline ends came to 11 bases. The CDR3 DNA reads TGTGCCAGCAGTTTAAGGGGAATCGCCTCCTACGAGCAGTACTTC. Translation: CASSLRGIASYEQYF.

CDR3 sequence: CASSLARRLAGRGLGTTAYF. Here the CDR3 DNA reads TGTGCCAGCAGCTTAGCGAGGCGACTAGCGGGAAGGGGACTTGGTACTACGGCGTACTTC. The chain employs TRBV13 and TRBJ2-7; 11 bases fit TRBD2. Germline CDR1 reads PRHDT; CDR2 reads FYEKMQ (reference sequence). The V gene end was trimmed by 1 base and the J gene end by 12 bases; junction bases not matched to a gene: 26. CDR3 length: 20 amino acids.

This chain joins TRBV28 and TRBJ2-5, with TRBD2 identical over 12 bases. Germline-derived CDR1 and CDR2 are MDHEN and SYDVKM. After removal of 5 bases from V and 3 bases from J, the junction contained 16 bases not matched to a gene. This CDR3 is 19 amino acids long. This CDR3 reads CASSPILAGGPPTEETQYF. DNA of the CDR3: TGTGCCAGCAGTCCGATACTAGCGGGAGGCCCCCCGACCGAAGAGACCCAGTACTTC.

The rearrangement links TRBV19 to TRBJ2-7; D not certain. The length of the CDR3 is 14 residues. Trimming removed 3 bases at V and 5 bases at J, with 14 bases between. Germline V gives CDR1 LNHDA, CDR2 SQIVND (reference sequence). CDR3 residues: CASSMGPRIHEQYF. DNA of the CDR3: TGTGCCAGTAGTATGGGCCCCAGAATCCACGAGCAGTACTTC.

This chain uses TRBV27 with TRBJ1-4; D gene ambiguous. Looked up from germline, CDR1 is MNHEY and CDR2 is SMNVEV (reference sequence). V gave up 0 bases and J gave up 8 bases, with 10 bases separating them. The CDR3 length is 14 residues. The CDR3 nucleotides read TGTGCCAGCAGTTTATCGCCAGGAGGCGAAAAACTGTTTTTT. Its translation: CASSLSPGGEKLFF.

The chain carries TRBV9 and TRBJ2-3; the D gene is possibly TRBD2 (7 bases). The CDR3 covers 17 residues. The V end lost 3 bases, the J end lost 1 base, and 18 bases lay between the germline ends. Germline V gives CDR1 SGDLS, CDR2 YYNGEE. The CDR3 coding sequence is TGTGCCAGCAGCGGGTTCTCGGGGGGCTCAGGCACAGATACGCAGTATTTT. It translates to CASSGFSGGSGTDTQYF.

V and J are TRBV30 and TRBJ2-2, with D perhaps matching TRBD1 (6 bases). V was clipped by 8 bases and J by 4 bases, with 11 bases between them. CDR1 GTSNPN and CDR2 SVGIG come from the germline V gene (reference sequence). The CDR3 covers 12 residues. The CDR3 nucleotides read TGTGCCGCAGACAGGAGCACCGGGGAGCTGTTTTTT. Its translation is CAADRSTGELFF. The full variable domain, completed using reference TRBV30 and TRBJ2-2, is SQTIHQWPATLVQPVGSPLSLECTVEGTSNPNLYWYRQAAGRGLQLLFYSVGIGQISSEVPQNLSASRPQDRQFILSSKKLLLSDSGFYLCAADRSTGELFFGEGSRLTVL.

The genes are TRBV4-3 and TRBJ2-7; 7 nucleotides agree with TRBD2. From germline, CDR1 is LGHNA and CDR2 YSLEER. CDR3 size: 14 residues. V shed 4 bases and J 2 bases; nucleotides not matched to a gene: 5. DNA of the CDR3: TGCGCCAGCAGCCCGAAGGGAGGGACCTACGAGCAGTACTTC. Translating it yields CASSPKGGTYEQYF.

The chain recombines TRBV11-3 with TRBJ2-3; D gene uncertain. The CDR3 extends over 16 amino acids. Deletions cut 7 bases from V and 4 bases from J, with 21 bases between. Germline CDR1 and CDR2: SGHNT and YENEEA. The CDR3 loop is CASNNHGEEYPDTQYF. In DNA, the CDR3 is TGTGCCAGCAACAACCACGGAGAGGAGTACCCAGATACGCAGTATTTT.

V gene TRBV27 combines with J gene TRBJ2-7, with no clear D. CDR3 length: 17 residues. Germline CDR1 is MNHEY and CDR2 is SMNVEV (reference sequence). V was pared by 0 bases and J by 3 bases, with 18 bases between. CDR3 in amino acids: CASSLSKERGTLYEQYF. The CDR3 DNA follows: TGTGCCAGCAGTTTATCTAAAGAGCGCGGTACGCTCTACGAGCAGTACTTC.

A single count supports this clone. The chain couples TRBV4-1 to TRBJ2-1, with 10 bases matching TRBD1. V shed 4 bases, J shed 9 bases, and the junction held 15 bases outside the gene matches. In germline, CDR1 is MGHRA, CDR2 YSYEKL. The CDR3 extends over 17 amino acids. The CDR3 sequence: CASSPTLGTGVSGEQFF. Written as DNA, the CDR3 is TGCGCCAGCAGCCCTACACTTGGGACAGGGGTTTCAGGTGAGCAGTTCTTC.

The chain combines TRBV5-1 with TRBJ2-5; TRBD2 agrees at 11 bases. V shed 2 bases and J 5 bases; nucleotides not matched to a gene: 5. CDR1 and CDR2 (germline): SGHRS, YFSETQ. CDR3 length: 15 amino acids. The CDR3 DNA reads TGCGCCAGCAGCTTTCCTAGCGGGAGGAGGGAGACCCAGTACTTC. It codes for CASSFPSGRRETQYF.